This T cell receptor (beta chain) derives from a study of Ad26.COV2.S vaccination and SARS-CoV-2 variants. Trimming cost V 6 bases and J 6 bases; bases outside gene matches: 12. The CDR3 consists of 15 residues. Germline CDR1 and CDR2: MRHNA and SNTAGT. TCRdb's copy holds only in-frame clones and misses some; the assay was immunoSEQ multiplex PCR. In the table there are around 350,000 clones, under 95% of which are singletons. Concerning this clone itself: Its cognate antigen is unknown.

General study findings and limits: Relative to placebo recipients, vaccine recipients exhibited elevated spike-specific TCR breadth. Following vaccination, spike-specific CD8+ and CD4+ T cell responses reportedly exhibited substantial breadth. Vaccinated and placebo-treated recipients had similar non-spike TCR breadth. TCR breadth and depth analyses may have underestimated total T cell responses.

Sequences were derived from peripheral blood, sampled after recovery from COVID-19. This sequence originates from a human donor who had recovered from COVID-19. This chain connects TRBV6-4 to TRBJ1-2; TRBD1 matches at 8 bases. CDR3 loop: CASSPTGQGGDGYTF. In DNA, the CDR3 is TGTGCCAGCAGCCCCACCGGACAGGGAGGGGATGGCTACACCTTC.